The entry below describes one T cell receptor beta chain. Antigen unknown. This sample stems from a study of Tregs in tolerant kidney transplant recipients. Method: immunoSEQ multiplex PCR; TCRdb's copy keeps in-frame clones and lacks some. This sample has approximately 99,000 clones, with nearly 90% found just once. Findings of the study overall: Validation in larger populations is needed because few patients were studied. Antigen-driven expansion was suggested because donor-specific Tregs expanded more than all Tregs in tolerant patients. Activated donor B cell expansion appeared to reveal the most relevant donor-specific TCRbeta repertoire.

The germline V gene has CDR1 MDHEN and CDR2 SYDVKM. The CDR3 has 15 amino acids. V dropped 1 base and J dropped 1 base, with 10 bases sitting between them. Unstimulated Tregs (CD4+CD25+CD127-) and CD4+CD25- non-Tregs were sorted from PBMCs. The specimen comprised CD4+ T cells from blood, sampled before the transplant. This chain joins TRBV28 and TRBJ1-2; tentatively, D is TRBD1 (5 bases). This receptor was obtained from a human donor who received a combined kidney and bone marrow transplant. The CDR3 here is CASSLSGIYNYGYTF. In nucleotides, the CDR3 is TGTGCCAGCAGTTTATCAGGGATTTATAACTATGGCTACACCTTC.